This TCR beta chain is from a study of CD8+ T cells in alopecia areata. The ends were cut back, 7 bases at V and 0 bases at J, with 13 bases in the middle. The CDR3 sequence is 15 residues long. CDR1 and CDR2 from the germline V gene are SNHLY and FYNNEI. Extraction of RNA preceded its reverse transcription into cDNA, which served as the sequencing template. Repertoires were generated with immunoSEQ multiplex PCR, while TCRdb's copy carries only in-frame clones and drops some. Of more than 200,000 clones listed, approximately 47% are singletons. Treatment specified: oral pan-JAK inhibitor, 5-10 mg twice daily. Only one count was recorded for this clone.

This sequence originates from a human donor with alopecia areata. The input for sequencing was CD4+ T cells sorted from blood, taken at roughly week 36, from a patient treated with tofacitinib. The V call is TRBV2, the J call TRBJ2-1; D perhaps matches TRBD2 (6 bases). CDR3 loop: CASIDLASSYNEQFF. The CDR3 DNA reads as TGTGCCAGCATAGATCTAGCGAGCTCCTACAATGAGCAGTTCTTC. Variable domain in full (rest from reference TRBV2 and TRBJ2-1): EPEVTQTPSHQVTQMGQEVILRCVPISNHLYFYWYRQILGQKVEFLVSFYNNEISEKSEIFDDQFSVERPDGSNFTLKIRSTKLEDSAMYFCASIDLASSYNEQFFGPGTRLTVL.